The entry below gives a single T cell receptor beta chain sequence along with its context. Its antigen is not known. This sample stems from a study of radiation and T cells in renal cell carcinoma. Study in general: Nephrectomy followed 15 Gy stereotactic body radiation by 4 weeks. Study outcomes and limitations: Top tumor clonotypes rose in blood 2 weeks post-radiation, then contracted.

Generated by immunoSEQ multiplex PCR, the TCRdb table keeps only in-frame clones and is missing some. The sample records about 58,000 clones, about 80% being singletons. Time point defined: blood 2 weeks post-SBRT. As for treatment: 15 Gy SBRT to primary tumor, nephrectomy 4 weeks later. The CDR3 runs to 15 residues. Looked up from germline, CDR1 is SGHDN and CDR2 is FVKESK. V was pared by 4 bases and J by 3 bases, with 7 bases of the junction left unmatched. This TCR came from a man in his sixties with renal cell carcinoma. V and J are TRBV14 and TRBJ2-7; 9 nucleotides agree with TRBD1. The sequencing here drew on blood, taken from a patient whose treatment included radiotherapy and nephrectomy. CDR3 region: CASSPFGDRDYEQYF. Written as DNA, the CDR3 is TGTGCCAGCAGCCCCTTTGGGGACAGGGACTACGAGCAGTACTTC.